A single sample is the source of the 29 T cell receptor beta chains below, sequenced in a study of blood T cell repertoires in COVID-19 (TCRdb year 2020). Receptor amplification or capture employed the immunoSEQ multiplex PCR assay. TCRdb obtained this table from immuneACCESS and retained in-frame rearrangements with V and J assigned. These tables miss some clones; where compared with another copy, unresolved V genes account for less than half of the shortfall, and the remainder is unexplained. The sample table shows some 100,000 clones, and more than 75% are seen once. Of the sample, 15% to 20% is held by the ten largest clones. Sequencing was performed on peripheral blood. These receptors originate from a human donor in a cohort sampled during active COVID-19.

V and J are TRBV2 and TRBJ1-2; D not resolved. Germline V CDR1 and CDR2: SNHLY, FYNNEI. Between the trimmed V and J ends, which lost 6 bases and 6 bases, there was a span of 11 bases. The CDR3 has 12 residues. CDR3 DNA: TGTGCCAGCAGGGTCAGGCAAGATGGCTACACCTTC. It yields the protein CASRVRQDGYTF.

V gene TRBV3-1 (or the pseudogene TRBV3-2) combines with J gene TRBJ2-5; TRBD2 is a possible D gene (7 bases). From germline, CDR1 is LGHDT and CDR2 YNNKEL (reference sequence). Trimming pared 3 bases from V and 9 bases from J, leaving 20 bases between. This CDR3 has 15 residues. As DNA, the CDR3 is TGTGCCAGCAGCCACCGGGACTACCCGGGGGCGGCCCAGTACTTC. This sequence encodes CASSHRDYPGAAQYF.

The chain employs TRBV3-1 (or the pseudogene TRBV3-2) and TRBJ1-2; 8 bases match TRBD1. With V trimmed by 2 bases and J by 6 bases, 20 bases remained unmatched. This CDR3 has 19 residues. Germline values: CDR1 LGHDT, CDR2 YNNKEL (reference sequence). The CDR3 DNA follows: TGTGCCAGCAGCCAAACCTGGACAGGGCGGAGTTTTACAGTCGATGGCTACACCTTC. This codes for CASSQTWTGRSFTVDGYTF.

This chain links TRBV5-1 with TRBJ1-3; D is perhaps TRBD1 (5 bases). The CDR3 loop spans 17 amino acids. CDR1 is SGHRS, CDR2 YFSETQ, per germline. With 2 bases removed from V and 0 bases from J, the gap between germline ends came to 15 bases. CDR3 residues: CASSFTGDDFSGNTIYF. CDR3 nucleotide sequence: TGCGCCAGCAGCTTCACAGGCGACGATTTCTCTGGAAACACCATATATTTT. The entire variable domain, with the rest obtained from reference TRBV5-1 and TRBJ1-3, is as follows: KAGVTQTPRYLIKTRGQQVTLSCSPISGHRSVSWYQQTPGQGLQFLFEYFSETQRNKGNFPGRFSGRQFSNSRSEMNVSTLELGDSALYLCASSFTGDDFSGNTIYFGEGSWLTVV.

V and J are TRBV12-3 or TRBV12-4 and TRBJ2-5; D is perhaps TRBD1 (6 bases). This CDR3 region has 13 residues. The V and J ends lost 8 bases and 0 bases respectively, with 10 bases between them. This chain's CDR3 is CASGNRDQETQYF. The CDR3 nucleotides are TGTGCCAGCGGTAACAGGGACCAAGAGACCCAGTACTTC.

The chain combines TRBV28 with TRBJ1-2; D possibly corresponds to TRBD1 (5 bases). Trimming took 4 bases from V and 8 from J, leaving 17 bases between them. CDR3 size: 14 residues. Germline lookup yields CDR1 MDHEN and CDR2 SYDVKM. CDR3 in amino acids: CASSSVDGGGGYTF. In DNA, the CDR3 is TGTGCCAGCAGTTCCGTCGACGGGGGAGGGGGCTACACCTTC.

This chain joins TRBV11-2 and TRBJ1-6; weak D call: TRBD1 (6 bases). Germline values: CDR1 SGHAT, CDR2 FQNNGV. V was shortened by 5 bases and J by 14 bases, with 16 bases between the two germline ends. This CDR3 spans 13 amino acids. The CDR3 region is CASSQTWTATLHF. The CDR3 DNA reads as TGTGCCAGCAGCCAGACCTGGACAGCCACCCTCCACTTT.

This clone was recorded many times. This chain uses TRBV5-6 with TRBJ2-4, with TRBD1 identical over 11 bases. Germline assignment: CDR1 SGHDT and CDR2 YYEEEE. Trimming at V came to 0 bases and at J to 0 bases, leaving 8 bases not matched to a gene. The CDR3 runs 19 residues. DNA of the CDR3: TGTGCCAGCAGCTTGGGAGGGACAGGGGGTAGACTAGCCAAAAACATTCAGTACTTC. Encoded protein: CASSLGGTGGRLAKNIQYF.

The gene calls are TRBV15 and TRBJ2-5; TRBD1 matches at 12 bases. V was clipped by 1 base and J by 4 bases; unmatched bases: 10. This CDR3 is built from 18 residues. Germline CDR1 is LNHNV and CDR2 is YYDKDF (reference sequence). The CDR3 sequence: CATSRGGTGGLLGETQYF. CDR3 nucleotides: TGTGCCACCAGCAGAGGTGGGACAGGGGGCTTACTTGGAGAGACCCAGTACTTC.

This chain connects TRBV11-3 to TRBJ2-1, with D perhaps TRBD2 (5 bases). Per germline, CDR1 SGHNT and CDR2 YENEEA. The germline V and J ends were trimmed by 5 bases and 9 bases, with 8 bases remaining between them. The CDR3 extends over 11 amino acids. Written as DNA, the CDR3 is TGTGCCAGCAGCCTAGCCGGTGAGCAGTTCTTC. This sequence encodes CASSLAGEQFF.

The chain links TRBV5-1 to TRBJ1-4, with 7 positions matching TRBD1. CDR3 length: 14 residues. V was pared by 0 bases and J by 5 bases, with 1 base of the junction left unmatched. Germline V gene sequence: CDR1 SGHRS, CDR2 YFSETQ. For the CDR3, the DNA is TGCGCCAGCAGCTTGGACAGGGGAAATGAAAAACTGTTTTTT. Translated, it gives CASSLDRGNEKLFF.

The chain employs TRBV10-2 and TRBJ1-2, with 9 bases aligning to TRBD1. Germline CDR1 and CDR2: WSHSY and SAAADI. V was clipped by 5 bases and J by 8 bases; unmatched bases: 6. The CDR3 totals 13 residues. This CDR3 reads CASSFDRGNGYTF. The CDR3, as DNA: TGCGCCAGCAGTTTTGACAGGGGGAACGGCTACACCTTC.

J is TRBJ2-5 and V is TRBV5-6, with D perhaps matching TRBD2 (7 bases). The CDR3 is 14 residues long. The germline gives CDR1 SGHDT, CDR2 YYEEEE. V was clipped by 7 bases and J by 5 bases, with 18 bases between them. The chain's CDR3 is CASAPMGGGETQYF. The CDR3 coding sequence is TGTGCCAGCGCCCCGATGGGCGGGGGCGAGACCCAGTACTTC. Drawing the rest from reference TRBV5-6 and TRBJ2-5, the complete variable domain is DAGVTQSPTHLIKTRGQQVTLRCSPKSGHDTVSWYQQALGQGPQFIFQYYEEEERQRGNFPDRFSGHQFPNYSSELNVNALLLGDSALYLCASAPMGGGETQYFGPGTRLLVL.

This chain links TRBV7-9 with TRBJ2-2; D perhaps matches TRBD1 (6 bases). V lost 2 bases and J lost 5, with 9 bases in between. CDR1 SEHNR and CDR2 FQNEAQ come from the germline V gene (reference sequence). The CDR3 consists of 14 residues. CDR3 coding DNA: TGTGCCAGCAGCTTAACAGGGACGACCGGGGAGCTGTTTTTT. Translating it yields CASSLTGTTGELFF. Filled out from reference TRBV7-9 and TRBJ2-2, the complete variable domain reads DTGVSQNPRHKITKRGQNVTFRCDPISEHNRLYWYRQTLGQGPEFLTYFQNEAQLEKSRLLSDRFSAERPKGSFSTLEIQRTEQGDSAMYLCASSLTGTTGELFFGEGSRLTVL.

The V call is TRBV2, the J call TRBJ2-5; 7 positions match TRBD1. From germline, CDR1 is SNHLY and CDR2 FYNNEI. This CDR3 is built from 16 residues. V gave up 1 base and J gave up 4 bases; unmatched junction bases: 9. This CDR3 reads CASSEGNRGIRETQYF. In DNA, the CDR3 is TGTGCCAGCAGTGAAGGAAACAGGGGTATTCGAGAGACCCAGTACTTC. The complete variable domain, with remaining parts taken from reference TRBV2 and TRBJ2-5, reads EPEVTQTPSHQVTQMGQEVILRCVPISNHLYFYWYRQILGQKVEFLVSFYNNEISEKSEIFDDQFSVERPDGSNFTLKIRSTKLEDSAMYFCASSEGNRGIRETQYFGPGTRLLVL.

The chain combines TRBV3-1 (or the pseudogene TRBV3-2) with TRBJ2-7; no reliable D call. The V gene lost 3 bases and the J gene lost 5 bases, with 14 bases spanning the gap. Per the germline V gene, CDR1 is LGHDT and CDR2 is YNNKEL (reference sequence). The CDR3 loop spans 14 amino acids. CDR3 in amino acids: CASSQGIGVDEQYF. The CDR3 DNA reads TGTGCCAGCAGCCAGGGCATAGGTGTAGACGAGCAGTACTTC.

This clone was counted only a few times. This chain uses TRBV7-2 with TRBJ1-5, with no clear D. The CDR3 covers 13 residues. V was clipped by 1 base and J by 10 bases, with 11 bases between them. Germline lookup yields CDR1 SGHTA and CDR2 FQGNSA. As DNA, the CDR3 is TGTGCCAGCAGCTTAGTAACGGCGGCCCCCCAGCATTTT. Translated: CASSLVTAAPQHF.

The chain couples TRBV5-4 to TRBJ2-3; 16 nucleotides align to TRBD2. The CDR3 runs 15 residues. Germline V gene data show CDR1 as SGHNT and CDR2 as YYREEE (reference sequence). After removal of 4 bases from V and 4 bases from J, the junction contained 0 bases not matched to a gene. In DNA form, the CDR3 reads TGTGCCAGCAGCGGGACTAGCGGGAGGGCAGATACGCAGTATTTT. Protein: CASSGTSGRADTQYF.

The chain couples TRBV12-3 or TRBV12-4 to TRBJ2-1; no clear D. This CDR3 has 13 amino acids. V lost 5 bases and J lost 0, with 5 bases in between. CDR3 sequence reads: CASSPLSYNEQFF. DNA of the CDR3: TGTGCCAGCAGTCCCCTCTCCTACAATGAGCAGTTCTTC.

V usage is TRBV2 and J usage is TRBJ1-6, with D unclear. V shed 5 bases and J shed 7 bases, with 12 bases lying between them. Germline assignment: CDR1 SNHLY and CDR2 FYNNEI. This CDR3 spans 14 amino acids. The CDR3 spells CASSTAAGNSPLHF. CDR3 in DNA: TGTGCCAGCAGTACGGCGGCGGGCAATTCACCCCTCCACTTT.

The chain has TRBV7-2 and TRBJ1-3; no definite D call. The CDR3 runs to 16 residues. Germline CDR1 is SGHTA and CDR2 is FQGNSA. Trimming removed 0 bases from V and 4 bases from J, with 13 bases in between. The CDR3 DNA follows: TGTGCCAGCAGCTTAGCGCTCGTGATCGCGGGAAACACCATATATTTT. This translates into CASSLALVIAGNTIYF.

The chain is built from TRBV19 and TRBJ1-1; D is unresolved. Germline lookup yields CDR1 LNHDA and CDR2 SQIVND (reference sequence). The CDR3 runs 14 residues. Trimming took off 3 bases at V and 3 bases at J, with 11 bases between the two ends. The DNA for the CDR3 is TGTGCCAGTAGTATTGTATCGGTAGACACTGAAGCTTTCTTT. Translating gives CASSIVSVDTEAFF.

The chain combines TRBV6-5 with TRBJ2-3; D ambiguous. Trimming took off 3 bases at V and 4 bases at J, with 5 bases between the two ends. The CDR3 runs to 12 residues. The germline V gene has CDR1 MNHEY and CDR2 SVGAGI. The CDR3 sequence: CASSYPPDTQYF. CDR3 nucleotide sequence: TGTGCCAGCAGTTATCCTCCAGATACGCAGTATTTT.

This chain connects TRBV7-9 to TRBJ1-1; 7 nucleotides line up with TRBD1. The CDR3 length is 18 residues. V trimming: 5 bases; J trimming: 1 base; junction bases outside the gene matches: 16. CDR1 SEHNR and CDR2 FQNEAQ come from the germline V gene (reference sequence). The CDR3 DNA follows: TGTGCCAGCAGCCCCAGGGTAGGGGGCTGGAAAGGGAACACTGAAGCTTTCTTT. This sequence encodes CASSPRVGGWKGNTEAFF.

The J gene is TRBJ1-2, the V gene TRBV28, with 7 bases aligning to TRBD1. Per germline, CDR1 MDHEN and CDR2 SYDVKM. The CDR3 sequence is 17 residues long. V was pared by 1 base and J by 0 bases, with 8 bases of the junction left unmatched. The chain's CDR3 is CASSLYGRQGANYGYTF. CDR3 coding DNA: TGTGCCAGCAGTTTATATGGGAGGCAGGGGGCTAACTATGGCTACACCTTC.

This rearrangement joins TRBV20-1 to TRBJ2-3; 8 bases fit TRBD2. Germline-derived CDR1 and CDR2 are DFQATT and SNEGSKA (reference sequence). Losses at the gene ends were 3 bases for V and 6 bases for J; bases not matched to a gene: 8. This CDR3 region has 14 residues. CDR3 nucleotides: TGCAGTGCTAGTGTCGGGGGGGGCCCGGATACGCAGTATTTT. Translating it yields CSASVGGGPDTQYF.

This chain joins TRBV12-3 or TRBV12-4 and TRBJ2-7, with D uncertain. The CDR3 sequence is 12 residues long. V gave up 3 bases and J gave up 4 bases, with 7 bases separating them. The CDR3 DNA sequence: TGTGCCAGCAGTTTTTACGGGTACGAGCAGTACTTC. Encoded protein: CASSFYGYEQYF.

V gene TRBV6-2 or TRBV6-3 combines with J gene TRBJ1-1; TRBD1 matches at 9 bases. The junction had 9 bases not matched to a gene; V was cut back by 2 bases and J by 8 bases. CDR3 length: 15 residues. Per the germline V gene, CDR1 is MNHEY and CDR2 is SVGEGT. The CDR3 nucleotides read TGTGCCAGCAGTTACCGGGGACAGGGATATGTGGAAGCTTTCTTT. Translating it yields CASSYRGQGYVEAFF.

This sequence joins TRBV7-9 and TRBJ1-1; no firm D call. The CDR3 sequence is 11 residues long. V was shortened by 2 bases and J by 9 bases, with 7 bases between the two germline ends. In germline, CDR1 is SEHNR, CDR2 FQNEAQ (reference sequence). This CDR3 is CASSLQYKAFF. In DNA, the CDR3 is TGTGCCAGCAGCTTACAGTATAAAGCTTTCTTT.